The 25 T cell receptor beta chains listed next were all sequenced from one sample in a study of cytomegalovirus exposure and HLA in healthy donors. PCR amplification relied on 60 Vbeta primers (plus 13 Jbeta primers). Some clones are missing from TCRdb's copy, which holds only in-frame ones; the method was immunoSEQ multiplex PCR. The repertoire holds around 210,000 clones, with more than 75% as singletons. Specimen: PBMCs. The receptors originated from a girl aged 2-15 years in good health and CMV-seronegative.

A few counts support this clone. V gene TRBV19 combines with J gene TRBJ2-1; perhaps TRBD1 as D (7 bases). V lost 5 bases and J lost 4, with 21 bases in between. Germline V gene data show CDR1 as LNHDA and CDR2 as SQIVND (reference sequence). The CDR3 is 17 residues long. CDR3 nucleotides: TGTGCCAGTAGTCGGGCAGGGGGTAGCGGACGATACAATGAGCAGTTCTTC. Its protein is CASSRAGGSGRYNEQFF.

The chain carries TRBV12-5 and TRBJ2-1; 12 positions agree with TRBD2. CDR1 and CDR2 from the germline V gene are LGHNT and FRNRAP. The CDR3 is 17 amino acids. Trimming at V came to 2 bases and at J to 4 bases, leaving 6 bases not matched to a gene. CDR3 sequence: CASGLPSGGAGYNEQFF. The CDR3 nucleotides are TGTGCTAGTGGTTTGCCTAGCGGGGGGGCGGGGTACAATGAGCAGTTCTTC.

This clone showed up just once. This chain uses TRBV18 with TRBJ2-2; D ambiguous. The CDR3 is made up of 14 amino acids. V was trimmed by 5 bases and J by 3 bases, leaving 10 bases between them. CDR1 and CDR2 (germline): KGHSH, LQKENI. CDR3: CASSSFRDTGELFF. The CDR3, as DNA: TGTGCCAGCTCATCGTTCCGGGACACCGGGGAGCTGTTTTTT.

In this sample, this clone turned up a few times. The chain recombines TRBV18 with TRBJ1-1, with 8 nucleotides matching TRBD1. V was clipped by 2 bases and J by 4 bases; unmatched bases: 3. Looked up from germline, CDR1 is KGHSH and CDR2 is LQKENI. This CDR3 region has 14 residues. DNA of the CDR3: TGTGCCAGCTCACCAGGACAGGGCGCCACTGAAGCTTTCTTT. As protein: CASSPGQGATEAFF.

The V and J genes are TRBV10-1 and TRBJ2-2, with a possible D match to TRBD2 (5 bases). This CDR3 has 14 amino acids. V dropped 4 bases and J dropped 4 bases, with 10 bases sitting between them. The germline V gene encodes CDR1 WNHNN and CDR2 SYGVQD (reference sequence). The CDR3 sequence is CASSGAEITGELFF. DNA of the CDR3: TGCGCCAGCAGTGGAGCGGAGATCACCGGGGAGCTGTTTTTT.

The DNA for the CDR3 is TGTGCCAGCAGCCTGACAGGGGAAACCTACGAGCAGTACTTC. It is translated as CASSLTGETYEQYF. The V gene is TRBV7-9, the J gene TRBJ2-7; 8 nucleotides match TRBD1. Germline CDR1 and CDR2: SEHNR and FQNEAQ (reference sequence). CDR3 length equals 14 residues. J lost 2 bases, V lost 5 bases, and 5 bases had no gene match.

CDR3 loop: CASGEGFGNTIYF. CDR3 bases: TGTGCCAGCGGTGAGGGCTTCGGAAACACCATATATTTT. The chain employs TRBV9 and TRBJ1-3, with D uncertain. Germline V gene data show CDR1 as SGDLS and CDR2 as YYNGEE. Trimming cost V 7 bases and J 4 bases, with 12 bases left between them. This CDR3 has 13 amino acids.

The DNA for the CDR3 is TGTGCCAGCAGTGCGGACAGTTGGGAAGCTTTCTTT. Amino acids: CASSADSWEAFF. J is TRBJ1-1 and V is TRBV6-5, with D possibly TRBD1 on 6 matching bases. The CDR3 totals 12 residues. The V gene lost 5 bases and the J gene lost 8 bases, with 12 bases spanning the gap. CDR1 is MNHEY and CDR2 is SVGAGI in the germline V gene.

The V and J genes are TRBV4-1 and TRBJ1-4, with a weak D call TRBD1 (5 bases). The CDR3 runs 16 residues. The germline CDR1 and CDR2 sequences are MGHRA and YSYEKL. Trimming removed 0 bases from V and 5 bases from J, with 13 bases in between. CDR3 nucleotide sequence: TGCGCCAGCAGCCAAGATGGGGGGGAGGGGAATGAAAAACTGTTTTTT. Its protein product is CASSQDGGEGNEKLFF.

This clone was seen just once. This chain uses TRBV5-1 with TRBJ1-5; 7 nucleotides align to TRBD1. CDR1 SGHRS and CDR2 YFSETQ come from the germline V gene. J lost 2 bases, V lost 2 bases, and 1 base had no gene match. This CDR3 is 14 amino acids long. CDR3 residues: CASSFTGGNQPQHF. CDR3 nucleotide sequence: TGCGCCAGCAGCTTTACAGGGGGCAATCAGCCCCAGCATTTT.

The chain uses TRBV7-2 and TRBJ2-3; TRBD2 matches at 7 bases. This CDR3 spans 16 amino acids. Losses at the gene ends were 5 bases for V and 7 bases for J; bases not matched to a gene: 15. The germline CDR1 and CDR2 sequences are SGHTA and FQGNSA. The DNA for the CDR3 is TGTGCCAGCAGCCCGAGGCAGCGGGGTACGAGGTATACGCAGTATTTT. This translates into CASSPRQRGTRYTQYF. Full variable domain (remainder filled in from reference TRBV7-2 and TRBJ2-3): GAGVSQSPSNKVTEKGKDVELRCDPISGHTALYWYRQSLGQGLEFLIYFQGNSAPDKSGLPSDRFSAERTGGSVSTLTIQRTQQEDSAVYLCASSPRQRGTRYTQYFGPGTRLTVL.

The rearrangement links TRBV6-1 to TRBJ2-7, with 10 bases lining up with TRBD2. The V and J ends lost 9 bases and 4 bases, in that order; junction bases with no gene match: 9. Per the germline V gene, CDR1 is MNHNS and CDR2 is SASEGT. CDR3 size: 14 residues. Written as DNA, the CDR3 is TGTGCCAGTTCCCTAGCGGGAGTTTCTTACGAGCAGTACTTC. It yields the protein CASSLAGVSYEQYF.

This chain connects TRBV5-4 to TRBJ2-3; 12 bases agree with TRBD2. CDR3 length: 20 residues. Germline CDR1 and CDR2: SGHNT and YYREEE (reference sequence). After removal of 4 bases from V and 1 base from J, the junction contained 16 bases not matched to a gene. For the CDR3, the DNA is TGTGCCAGCAGCACAAACCGACTAGCGGGAGTTATTGGAGGCACAGATACGCAGTATTTT. It specifies CASSTNRLAGVIGGTDTQYF.

The rearrangement joins TRBV7-9 to TRBJ2-1, with 9 bases fitting TRBD2. Unmatched junction bases numbered 7, after V lost 0 bases and J lost 4 bases. This CDR3 contains 17 residues. CDR1 is SEHNR and CDR2 is FQNEAQ in the germline V gene (reference sequence). CDR3 residues: CASSLALGGRGYNEQFF. The CDR3 DNA follows: TGTGCCAGCAGCTTAGCGCTCGGCGGGAGGGGGTACAATGAGCAGTTCTTC.

CDR3 sequence reads: CASSERGAGSNQPQHF. In DNA form, the CDR3 reads TGTGCCAGCAGTGAACGGGGGGCGGGGAGCAATCAGCCCCAGCATTTT. This sequence joins TRBV6-1 and TRBJ1-5; D is possibly TRBD1 (6 bases). This CDR3 is built from 16 residues. The ends were cut back, 2 bases at V and 1 base at J, with 12 bases in the middle. The germline gives CDR1 MNHNS, CDR2 SASEGT.

The chain couples TRBV5-1 to TRBJ2-3, with D possibly TRBD1 on 5 matching bases. Germline CDR1 and CDR2: SGHRS and YFSETQ. The ends were cut back, 4 bases at V and 4 bases at J, with 10 bases in the middle. The CDR3 contains 13 residues. DNA for the CDR3: TGCGCCAGCAGCGTCAGGGCGGCAGATACGCAGTATTTT. Its protein product is CASSVRAADTQYF. Together with reference TRBV5-1 and TRBJ2-3, the CDR3 gives the full variable domain: KAGVTQTPRYLIKTRGQQVTLSCSPISGHRSVSWYQQTPGQGLQFLFEYFSETQRNKGNFPGRFSGRQFSNSRSEMNVSTLELGDSALYLCASSVRAADTQYFGPGTRLTVL.

V gene TRBV6-1 combines with J gene TRBJ2-5, with TRBD1 matching 7 bases. Judging by the DNA end, TRBJ2-7 fits better; the J call may be wrong. The CDR3 sequence is 15 residues long. CDR1 is MNHNS, CDR2 SASEGT, per germline. The CDR3 spells CASSDTWTGTNEQYF. The DNA of the CDR3 is TGTGCCAGCAGTGATACTTGGACAGGTACCAACGAGCAGTACTTC.

This clone was seen only a few times. The J gene is TRBJ1-4, the V gene TRBV6-6; 8 positions match TRBD1. This CDR3 comprises 13 residues. CDR1 is MNHNY, CDR2 SVGAGI, per germline (reference sequence). V was clipped by 7 bases and J by 3 bases; unmatched bases: 1. Here the CDR3 reads CASMGQANEKLFF. Here the CDR3 DNA reads TGTGCCAGCATGGGACAGGCTAATGAAAAACTGTTTTTT.

This chain uses TRBV6-5 with TRBJ1-2, with TRBD1 matching over 10 bases. CDR1 and CDR2 from the germline V gene are MNHEY and SVGAGI. V lost 6 bases, J lost 0 bases, and 4 bases stayed unmatched. The CDR3 has 15 amino acids. CDR3 bases: TGTGCCAGCAGCCAAGACAGGGGGCCTAACTATGGCTACACCTTC. It specifies CASSQDRGPNYGYTF.

This chain uses TRBV5-3 with TRBJ2-7; the D gene is possibly TRBD1 (5 bases). TRBV5-3 is recorded as an ORF, its role being uncertain. The CDR3 has 17 amino acids. Trimming removed 4 bases from V and 2 bases from J, with 22 bases in between. The CDR3 reads CARSLNNSGKQAYEQYF. DNA of the CDR3: TGTGCCAGAAGCCTCAACAATTCAGGGAAGCAGGCCTACGAGCAGTACTTC.

Only one count was recorded for this clone. The chain combines TRBV30 with TRBJ2-7, with TRBD2 identical over 11 bases. Germline V gives CDR1 GTSNPN, CDR2 SVGIG (reference sequence). The V segment lost 3 bases and the J segment 6 bases; nucleotides outside the gene matches: 7. The CDR3 is 14 amino acids. CDR3 sequence (DNA): TGTGCCTGGAGCATAGCGGGGGGGCCCCGCGAGCAGTACTTC. Its protein product is CAWSIAGGPREQYF. Full variable domain (missing parts from reference TRBV30 and TRBJ2-7): SQTIHQWPATLVQPVGSPLSLECTVEGTSNPNLYWYRQAAGRGLQLLFYSVGIGQISSEVPQNLSASRPQDRQFILSSKKLLLSDSGFYLCAWSIAGGPREQYFGPGTRLTVT.

This chain connects TRBV25-1 to TRBJ2-3; perhaps TRBD2 as D (5 bases). CDR1 is MGHDK and CDR2 is SYGVNS in the germline V gene. The CDR3 length is 13 residues. V was shortened by 4 bases and J by 3 bases, with 8 bases between the two germline ends. The CDR3 DNA reads as TGTGCCAGCAGTGTCACTAGTACAGATACGCAGTATTTT. Translating it yields CASSVTSTDTQYF.

This clone came up a few times. J is TRBJ2-7 and V is TRBV4-2, with 9 bases that match TRBD2. This CDR3 has 15 amino acids. Per germline, CDR1 LGHNA and CDR2 YNFKEQ. The V segment lost 3 bases and the J segment 2 bases; nucleotides outside the gene matches: 5. The CDR3 bases are TGTGCCAGCAGCCATGGAACTAGCGGGCCCTACGAGCAGTACTTC. Its protein product is CASSHGTSGPYEQYF.

The rearrangement links TRBV6-1 to TRBJ2-1; tentative D call: TRBD1 (6 bases). The CDR3 spans 16 residues. Trimming took 4 bases from V and 0 from J, leaving 13 bases between them. Germline V lookup: CDR1 MNHNS, CDR2 SASEGT. CDR3 in DNA: TGTGCCAGCAGTGGGGGGCCGGGTAGCTCCTACAATGAGCAGTTCTTC. Translating it yields CASSGGPGSSYNEQFF.

This clone was recorded only once. The chain uses TRBV27 and TRBJ2-4, with 13 bases matching TRBD2. CDR1 is MNHEY and CDR2 is SMNVEV in the germline V gene (reference sequence). The CDR3 consists of 19 residues. Trimming cost V 3 bases and J 0 bases; bases outside gene matches: 8. CDR3 protein: CASSLVGLAGALAKNIQYF. The CDR3 coding sequence is TGTGCCAGCAGTTTGGTCGGACTAGCGGGGGCCCTAGCCAAAAACATTCAGTACTTC.